The rows below give T cell receptor beta chains drawn from one sample of a study of blood T cell repertoires in COVID-19. Only in-frame clones appear in the TCRdb table, and some are missing; sequencing was by immunoSEQ multiplex PCR. The sample shows 130,000 to 150,000 clones, approximately 90% of them seen only once. Material: peripheral blood. The receptors derive from a human donor in a cohort sampled during active COVID-19. Both conserved end residues are part of each CDR3. The D gene is left open where the match is weak. Clone size is shown for a subset of rows, as once, few, many or a class of expanded clone.

D: -
J: TRBJ2-5
size: -
V: TRBV7-3
DNA: TGTGCCAGCAGCCCGGGGACAGCCCGGGAGGGCGAGACCCAGTACTTC
CDR3: CASSPGTAREGETQYF

D: -
J: TRBJ2-5
size: -
V: TRBV7-6
DNA: TGTGCCAGCAGCTTAGTAGCGGAGACCCAGTACTTC
CDR3: CASSLVAETQYF

D: -
J: TRBJ1-2
size: -
V: TRBV6-1
DNA: TGTGCCAGCAGTGAAACGAAGACAAGCTATGGCTACACCTTC
CDR3: CASSETKTSYGYTF

D: TRBD1
J: TRBJ2-7
size: -
V: TRBV29-1
DNA: TGCAGCGTAGCAGGGGGTGACTCGCAGCAGTACTTC
CDR3: CSVAGGDSQQYF

D: TRBD1
J: TRBJ2-7
size: -
V: TRBV6-5
DNA: TGTGCCAGCACCTCGGACAGGGCGTCATACGAGCAGTACTTC
CDR3: CASTSDRASYEQYF

D: TRBD2
J: TRBJ2-3
size: -
V: TRBV20-1
DNA: TGCAGTGCTAGTGTGGGGGGGAGCACAGATACGCAGTATTTT
CDR3: CSASVGGSTDTQYF

D: TRBD2
J: TRBJ2-2
size: -
V: TRBV7-3
DNA: TGTGCCAGCAGCTTACGGGGGGGCGACACCGGGGAGCTGTTTTTT
CDR3: CASSLRGGDTGELFF

D: -
J: TRBJ2-1
size: -
V: TRBV6-1
DNA: TGTGCCAGCAGTGACTACGGTACGTTCGGCAGGTACAATGAGCAGTTCTTC
CDR3: CASSDYGTFGRYNEQFF

D: TRBD2
J: TRBJ2-1
size: -
V: TRBV5-1
DNA: TGCGCCAGCAGGCGGTCGCCTAGCGGATACAATGAGCAGTTCTTC
CDR3: CASRRSPSGYNEQFF

D: TRBD1
J: TRBJ2-5
size: once
V: TRBV2
DNA: TGTGCCAGCAGGGACGACAGGGCGCAAGAGACCCAGTACTTC
CDR3: CASRDDRAQETQYF

D: -
J: TRBJ2-2
size: -
V: TRBV30
DNA: TGTGCCTGGAACGGGGGAGGAACCGGGGAGCTGTTTTTT
CDR3: CAWNGGGTGELFF